Sequencing of this TCR beta chain was carried out in a study of blood T cell repertoires in COVID-19. About the study: Nucleic acid was either cDNA or gDNA, and it came from T cells, B-cell-depleted T cells, or PBMCs.

While infection was still active, Seattle patients were enrolled and then followed longitudinally. The CDR3 runs 14 residues. Germline CDR1 is SGHRS and CDR2 is YFSETQ. V lost 3 bases and J lost 5; bases outside the gene matches: 6. The repertoire was sequenced with immunoSEQ multiplex PCR; TCRdb's copy has only in-frame clones and lacks some. The sample records fewer than 150,000 clones, 90% being singletons. This clone was found a few times. The clonotype was recovered from a woman aged 55-70 years with COVID-19, enrolled during active disease. The chain employs TRBV5-1 and TRBJ1-1, with 8 bases aligning to TRBD1. The sample consisted of peripheral blood. DNA of the CDR3: TGCGCCAGCAGCTCTTATACAGGGGGTACTGAAGCTTTCTTT. Translation gives CASSSYTGGTEAFF.